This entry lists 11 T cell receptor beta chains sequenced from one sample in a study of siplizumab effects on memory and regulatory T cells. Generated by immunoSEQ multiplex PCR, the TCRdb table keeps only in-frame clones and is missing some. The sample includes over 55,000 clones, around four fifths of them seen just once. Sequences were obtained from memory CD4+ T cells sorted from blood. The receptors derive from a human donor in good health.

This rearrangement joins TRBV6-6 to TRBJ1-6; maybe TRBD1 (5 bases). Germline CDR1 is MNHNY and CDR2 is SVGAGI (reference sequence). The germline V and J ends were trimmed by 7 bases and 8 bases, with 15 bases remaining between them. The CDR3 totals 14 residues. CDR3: CASTGGGTHSPLHF. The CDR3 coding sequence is TGTGCCAGCACCGGGGGGGGGACGCATTCACCCCTCCACTTT.

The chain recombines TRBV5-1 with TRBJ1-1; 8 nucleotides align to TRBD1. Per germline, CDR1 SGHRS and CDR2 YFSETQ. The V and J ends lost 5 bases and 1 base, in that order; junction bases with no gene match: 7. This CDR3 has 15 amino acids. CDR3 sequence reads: CASRNSGGRNTEAFF. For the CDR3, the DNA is TGCGCCAGCAGAAACTCAGGGGGCCGGAACACTGAAGCTTTCTTT.

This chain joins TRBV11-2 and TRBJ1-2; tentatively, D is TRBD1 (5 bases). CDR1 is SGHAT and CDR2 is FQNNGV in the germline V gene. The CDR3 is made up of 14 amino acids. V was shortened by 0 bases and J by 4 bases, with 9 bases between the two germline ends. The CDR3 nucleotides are TGTGCCAGCAGCTTAGAGCGGGGGAGCTATGGCTACACCTTC. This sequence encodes CASSLERGSYGYTF. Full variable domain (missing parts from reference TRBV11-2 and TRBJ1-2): EAGVAQSPRYKIIEKRQSVAFWCNPISGHATLYWYQQILGQGPKLLIQFQNNGVVDDSQLPKDRFSAERLKGVDSTLKIQPAKLEDSAVYLCASSLERGSYGYTFGSGTRLTVV.

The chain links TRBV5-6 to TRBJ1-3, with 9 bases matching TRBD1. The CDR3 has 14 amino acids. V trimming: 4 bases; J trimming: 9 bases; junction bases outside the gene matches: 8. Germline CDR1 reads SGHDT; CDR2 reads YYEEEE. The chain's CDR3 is CASSPPDRGGTIYF. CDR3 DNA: TGTGCCAGCAGCCCGCCGGACAGGGGAGGCACCATATATTTT.

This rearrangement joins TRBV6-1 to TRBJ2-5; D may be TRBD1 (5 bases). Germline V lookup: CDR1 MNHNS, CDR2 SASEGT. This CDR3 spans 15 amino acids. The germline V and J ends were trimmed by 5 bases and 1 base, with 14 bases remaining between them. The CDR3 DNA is TGTGCCAGCAGTTGGTGGAAGGGGCTCCAAGAGACCCAGTACTTC. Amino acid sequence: CASSWWKGLQETQYF.

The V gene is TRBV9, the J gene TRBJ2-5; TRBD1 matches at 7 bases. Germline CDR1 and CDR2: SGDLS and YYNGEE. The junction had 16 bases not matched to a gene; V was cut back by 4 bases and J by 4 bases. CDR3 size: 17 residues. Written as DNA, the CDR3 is TGTGCCAGCAGCCGCGACGTAGGGTCATCAGGGGGAGAGACCCAGTACTTC. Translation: CASSRDVGSSGGETQYF.

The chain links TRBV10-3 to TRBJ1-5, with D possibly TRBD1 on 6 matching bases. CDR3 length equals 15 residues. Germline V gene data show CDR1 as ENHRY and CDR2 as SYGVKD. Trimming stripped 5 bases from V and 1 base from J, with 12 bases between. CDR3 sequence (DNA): TGTGCCATCAGTCCCTCAGGGGACAGCAATCAGCCCCAGCATTTT. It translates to CAISPSGDSNQPQHF.

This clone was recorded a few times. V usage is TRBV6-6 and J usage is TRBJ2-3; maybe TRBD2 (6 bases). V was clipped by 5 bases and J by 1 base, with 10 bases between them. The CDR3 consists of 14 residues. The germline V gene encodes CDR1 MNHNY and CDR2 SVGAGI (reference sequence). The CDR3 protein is CASSRDFRTDTQYF. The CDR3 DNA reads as TGTGCCAGCAGTCGGGACTTCCGCACAGATACGCAGTATTTT.

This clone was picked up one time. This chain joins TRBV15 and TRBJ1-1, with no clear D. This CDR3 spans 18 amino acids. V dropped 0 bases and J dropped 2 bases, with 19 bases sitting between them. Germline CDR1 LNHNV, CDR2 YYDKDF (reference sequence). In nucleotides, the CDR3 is TGTGCCACCAGCAGAGATACCCCCCTGAGGGAGAACAACACTGAAGCTTTCTTT. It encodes CATSRDTPLRENNTEAFF.

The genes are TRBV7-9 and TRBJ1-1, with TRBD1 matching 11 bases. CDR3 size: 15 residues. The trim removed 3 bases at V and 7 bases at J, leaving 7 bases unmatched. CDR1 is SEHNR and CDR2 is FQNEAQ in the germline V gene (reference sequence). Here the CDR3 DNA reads TGTGCCAGCAGCTTTGGACAGGGGGCTCAGGGTGAAGCTTTCTTT. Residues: CASSFGQGAQGEAFF.

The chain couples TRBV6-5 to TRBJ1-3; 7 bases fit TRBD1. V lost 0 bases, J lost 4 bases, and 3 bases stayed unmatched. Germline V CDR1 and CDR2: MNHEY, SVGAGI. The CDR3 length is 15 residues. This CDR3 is CASSYSGQLGNTIYF. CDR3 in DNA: TGTGCCAGCAGTTACTCGGGACAGCTCGGAAACACCATATATTTT.